The text below deals with one TCR beta chain. This clonotype was counted a few times. The antigen it recognizes is unknown. Base qualities are missing; no much larger clone stands one base away. Read against the paper, the sample's time point label means: newly diagnosed GD, antithyroid drugs for less than 3 months. RNA was extracted from PBMCs in TRIzol for both TCR sequencing and RNA sequencing. The diagnosis of Graves' disease was made according to American Thyroid Association guidelines. Patients for the study were recruited at an endocrinology department in Xi'an, China. Each patient gave 7.5 to 10 milliliters of peripheral blood, collected in an EDTA anticoagulant tube. PBMCs were isolated by Ficoll Paque Plus density gradient separation without further T cell sorting. An Agilent 2100 Bioanalyzer and agarose gel were used to assess RNA quality, and a NanoDrop 2000 was used to measure RNA concentration.

This record belongs to a study of regulatory T cells in long-lasting Graves disease listed by TCRdb under 2021. Regarding the study in general: Newly diagnosed Graves' disease patients had taken antithyroid drugs for less than 3 months. A total of roughly 33 samples underwent TCR sequencing: around 13 from persistent and about 20 from newly diagnosed Graves' disease patients. The study was registered as a clinical trial and conducted in China. This study used TCR sequencing and RNA sequencing of peripheral blood to compare persistent Graves' disease patients against newly diagnosed Graves' disease patients.

CDR3 length: 15 amino acids, cysteine to phenylalanine. Only CDR3 DNA is held: 45 bases, read in frame from base 1. V is cut by 1 base and J by 0 bases, and the space between the germline ends is 10 bases. According to the germline V gene, CDR1 reads SGHDT and CDR2 reads YYEEEE. The library was produced with multiplex PCR. The sample was run on an Illumina HiSeq 4000. TCR beta libraries were built with iRepertoire HTBI primers and Arm-PCR amplification of CDR3 regions. Before sequencing, the PCR products underwent gel purification. The authors' analysis ran thus. Gene usage analysis of CDR3 amino acid clonotypes relied on the roughly 60 TRBV and about 15 TRBJ segments identified across samples. COPE and FqMerger were used to merge filtered high-quality paired reads into contigs. BLAST was used to align contigs to IMGT TRBV, TRBD and TRBJ reference genes, with CDR3 defined following IMGT. Clonotypes above 0.1% frequency were classified as highly expanded clones. Shannon entropy served as the measure of repertoire diversity, while the Gini coefficient captured V-J evenness. Public clonotypes were defined as clonotypes shared by more than one individual. In-frame beta chains were kept once TCRdb had trimmed the public reads at Q25 with fastp and called clones with MiXCR. Every entry covers one CDR3 protein and lists the most common genes and DNA from its rows. TCRdb's processing, not the study's, gives the V and J calls here. In all, the sample holds around 480,000 distinct CDR3 sequences, and around 16% of those were seen once. The ten top clones hold over 9% of the sample.

What the study reported, not specific to this receptor: Persistent disease showed preferential use of TRBV28, TRBJ1-2 and TRBJ2-5, whereas newly diagnosed disease favored TRBV20-1 and TRBJ2-1. The authors acknowledged the small sample size as a limitation that may reduce accuracy. Sequencing and analysis were limited to the TCR beta chain. Patients with persistent disease shared more public clonotypes (around 2,700) than newly diagnosed patients did (more than 900). The study examined only peripheral blood because the primary lesion, thyroid tissue, could not be accessed. Compared with newly diagnosed patients, persistent Graves' disease patients had lower TCR Shannon entropy and fewer highly expanded clones, which suggests clonal expansion.

The data also belong to a second study, concerning T cells in Graves' hyperthyroidism and ophthalmopathy. The second investigation adds: Stable Graves' hyperthyroidism was defined as the absence of progression to ophthalmopathy over 18 months of follow-up. The hyperthyroidism patients were between 18 and 65 years old and newly diagnosed, with a disease duration of less than 2 months. Patients with uncontrolled infections, other autoimmune diseases, pregnancy or lactation were excluded. Diagnoses were based on clinical symptoms, serum thyroxine and TRAb, thyroid ultrasound and orbital computed tomography. For the first round of RT-PCR on the TCR CDR3, the HTBI primer set was used together with the Qiagen OneStep RT-PCR kit. Most expanded thyroid clonotypes (frequency above 0.001) were also found in blood, which suggests that blood repertoires may mirror thyroid immune responses. In cross-validation, a model built on a 13 V-J signature told ophthalmopathy apart from stable hyperthyroidism with less than 90% sensitivity and roughly 81% specificity, and in testing the same model reached 80%/75%. During validation, the model predicted progression to ophthalmopathy a median of roughly six months ahead of onset, with almost 71% sensitivity and 72.22% specificity. TCR V-J signatures able to tell the groups apart were searched for in a discovery cohort of around 95 patients, of whom roughly 42 had Graves' ophthalmopathy and around 58 had stable Graves' hyperthyroidism. Prospective prediction of ophthalmopathy was tested in an independent validation cohort of 18 hyperthyroidism patients and 17 patients who later progressed to ophthalmopathy. The 100 discovery patients were randomly split 7:3 into training and test sets. In more than five Graves' hyperthyroidism patients, the study also compared T-cell repertoires from thyroid tissue with T-cell repertoires from blood. After blood sampling, hyperthyroidism patients were treated with methimazole at a starting dose of 30 mg daily, and ophthalmopathy patients were treated with high-dose intravenous methylprednisolone. The libraries were constructed in a second round of multiplex PCR and then size-selected and purified. Paired-end sequencing of the libraries was performed with 100 bp reads on an Illumina HiSeq2000. SOAPnuke was used to process the raw data, throwing out any read that contained adapters or uncalled bases, had a mean Phred below 15, or lacked an exact constant-primer or identifier match. COPE v1.2.5 was used to merge high-quality paired reads, and clonotypes were defined as unique nucleotide sequences. MiTCR v1.1 was used to align clonotypes to the IMGT TRBV, TRBD and TRBJ reference segments. Analysis was restricted to V-J combinations with a frequency above 0.0001, which covered 98% to 99.2% of repertoires. The TCS score was defined as the ratio of F50 (clonal expansion) to E x V (chaos), calculated using BLOSUM62-based TCRdist between CDR3 peptides within each V-J. Welch's t-statistics and random forest reduced roughly 540 V-J features to about 13, which were used in a naive Bayes classifier (R e1071). No statistical method was used to fix the sample size in advance, and group allocation was not hidden from the investigators. The paper describes TCR Vbeta CDR3 sequencing of 135 peripheral blood samples, made up of 43 ophthalmopathy patients, 70 to 80 hyperthyroidism patients and 17 progressor patients.

The source was peripheral blood mononuclear cells (PBMCs), collected at new diagnosis, from a patient treated with antithyroid drugs. The origin of this receptor is a man aged 40-50 years with Graves disease. Donor details come from another sample of the same person, matched by shared clones. Here the chain combines TRBV5-6 and TRBJ1-1; possibly the D gene is TRBD1, per 5 matching bases. DNA sequence: TGTGCCAGCAGCTTGTACGGGGCCTTGAACACTGAAGCTTTCTTT. Translated, this gives CASSLYGALNTEAFF.